The entry below describes one T cell receptor beta chain. Profiling relied on immunoSEQ multiplex PCR, and the TCRdb table lists in-frame clones only, not all of them. The sample lists over 150,000 clones; roughly 90% were seen once. Germline V gives CDR1 SNHLY, CDR2 FYNNEI. The ends were cut back, 3 bases at V and 4 bases at J, with 12 bases in the middle. The CDR3 extends over 15 amino acids. This specimen belongs to a study of T cell responses to AZD1222 COVID-19 vaccine. The input for sequencing was peripheral blood, taken on day 0 of AZD1222 vaccination. The chain employs TRBV2 and TRBJ2-2, with D tentatively TRBD1 (5 bases). This TCR derives from an adult in good health. CDR3 DNA sequence: TGTGCCAGCAGTGAGCGGCAGGGTACCACCGGGGAGCTGTTTTTT. Translation gives CASSERQGTTGELFF.